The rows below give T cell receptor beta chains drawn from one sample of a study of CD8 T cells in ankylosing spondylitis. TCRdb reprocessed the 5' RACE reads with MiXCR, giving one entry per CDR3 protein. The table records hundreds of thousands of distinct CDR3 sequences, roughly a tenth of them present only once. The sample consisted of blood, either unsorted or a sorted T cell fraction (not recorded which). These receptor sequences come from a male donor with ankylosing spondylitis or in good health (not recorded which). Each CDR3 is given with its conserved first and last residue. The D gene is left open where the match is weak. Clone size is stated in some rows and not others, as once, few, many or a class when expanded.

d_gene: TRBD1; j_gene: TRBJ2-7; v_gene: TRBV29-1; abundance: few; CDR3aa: CSPLRDRGRGHEQYF; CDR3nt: TGCAGCCCCCTAAGGGACAGGGGTAGGGGGCACGAGCAGTACTTC
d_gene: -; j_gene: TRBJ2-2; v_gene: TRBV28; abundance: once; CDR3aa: CASSLSGTSTGELFF; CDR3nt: TGTGCCAGCAGTTTATCAGGCACGAGCACCGGGGAGCTGTTTTTT
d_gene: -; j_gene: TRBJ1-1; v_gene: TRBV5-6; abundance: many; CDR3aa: CASSLLGDEAFF; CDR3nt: TGTGCCAGCAGCTTGTTGGGGGATGAAGCTTTCTTT
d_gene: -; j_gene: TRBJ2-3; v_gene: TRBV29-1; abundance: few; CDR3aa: CSVERGGTQYF; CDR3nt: TGCAGCGTTGAAAGGGGGGGTACGCAGTATTTT
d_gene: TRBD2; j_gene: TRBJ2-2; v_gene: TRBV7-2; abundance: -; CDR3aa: CASSLVAGGAFTGELFF; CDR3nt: TGTGCCAGCAGCTTAGTGGCCGGGGGGGCTTTCACCGGGGAGCTGTTTTTT
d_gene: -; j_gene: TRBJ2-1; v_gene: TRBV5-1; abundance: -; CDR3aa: CASSLFAGTDTYNEQFF; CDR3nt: TGCGCCAGCAGCTTGTTCGCCGGGACGGACACCTACAATGAGCAGTTCTTC
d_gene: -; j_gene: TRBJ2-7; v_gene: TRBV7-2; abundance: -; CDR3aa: CASSLVASVGGEQYF; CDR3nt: TGTGCCAGCAGCTTAGTGGCTAGCGTGGGCGGGGAGCAGTACTTC
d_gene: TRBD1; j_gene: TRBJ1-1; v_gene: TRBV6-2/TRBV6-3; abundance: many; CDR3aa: CASSYPGQGRSTEAFF; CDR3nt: TGTGCCAGCAGTTACCCCGGACAGGGCAGATCCACTGAAGCTTTCTTT
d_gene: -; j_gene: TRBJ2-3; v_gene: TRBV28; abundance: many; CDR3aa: CASSGGGPTDTQYF; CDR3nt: TGTGCCAGCAGTGGGGGGGGGCCCACAGATACGCAGTATTTT
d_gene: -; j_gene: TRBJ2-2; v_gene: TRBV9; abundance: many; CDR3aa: CASSVEIGGRNTGELFF; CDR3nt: TGTGCCAGCAGCGTAGAAATAGGAGGAAGGAACACCGGGGAGCTGTTTTTT
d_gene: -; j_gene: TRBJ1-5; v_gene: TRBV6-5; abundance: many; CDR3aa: CASSYSWGDQPQHF; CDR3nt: TGTGCCAGCAGTTACTCTTGGGGGGATCAGCCCCAGCATTTT
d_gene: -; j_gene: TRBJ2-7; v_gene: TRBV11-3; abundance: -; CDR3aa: CASSSGFGEQYF; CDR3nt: TGTGCCAGCAGCTCAGGCTTTGGCGAGCAGTACTTC
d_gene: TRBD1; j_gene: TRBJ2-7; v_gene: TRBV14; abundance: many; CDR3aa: CASRSGQDSYEQYF; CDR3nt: TGTGCCAGCAGGTCCGGACAGGACTCCTACGAGCAGTACTTC
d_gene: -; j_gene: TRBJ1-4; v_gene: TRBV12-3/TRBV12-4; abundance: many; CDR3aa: CASSLAAALNEKLFF; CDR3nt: TGTGCCAGCAGTTTAGCGGCAGCTCTTAATGAAAAACTGTTTTTT
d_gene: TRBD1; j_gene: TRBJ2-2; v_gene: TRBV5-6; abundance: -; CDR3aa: CASSFPGQGGTGELFF; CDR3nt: TGTGCCAGCAGCTTTCCGGGACAGGGAGGCACCGGGGAGCTGTTTTTT
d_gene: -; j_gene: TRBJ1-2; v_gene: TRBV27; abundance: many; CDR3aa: CASSWGESDYGYTF; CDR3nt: TGTGCCAGCAGTTGGGGGGAGAGCGACTATGGCTACACCTTC
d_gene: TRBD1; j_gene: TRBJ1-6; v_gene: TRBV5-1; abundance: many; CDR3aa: CASSLDAGGDNSPLHF; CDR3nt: TGCGCCAGCAGCTTGGATGCAGGGGGTGACAATTCACCCCTCCACTTT
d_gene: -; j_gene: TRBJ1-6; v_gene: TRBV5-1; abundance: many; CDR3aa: CASSLDGAGDSPLHF; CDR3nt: TGCGCCAGCAGCTTAGATGGGGCAGGGGATTCACCCCTCCACTTT
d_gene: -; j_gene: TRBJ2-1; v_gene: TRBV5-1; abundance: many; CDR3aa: CASSWRRGAINEQFF; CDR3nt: TGCGCCAGCAGCTGGAGGAGGGGGGCCATAAATGAGCAGTTCTTC
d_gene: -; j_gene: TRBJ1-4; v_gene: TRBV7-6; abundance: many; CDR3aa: CASSPGREKLFF; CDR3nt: TGTGCCAGCAGCCCCGGCCGTGAAAAACTGTTTTTT
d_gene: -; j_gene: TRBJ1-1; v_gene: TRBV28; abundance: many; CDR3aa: CASSPQSLSGTFF; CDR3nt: TGTGCCAGCAGTCCCCAGTCCCTCAGCGGAACTTTCTTT
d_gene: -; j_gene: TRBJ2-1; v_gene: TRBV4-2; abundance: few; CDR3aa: CASSPTGPSAVNEQFF; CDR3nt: TGTGCCAGCAGCCCGACGGGCCCCTCGGCGGTGAATGAGCAGTTCTTC
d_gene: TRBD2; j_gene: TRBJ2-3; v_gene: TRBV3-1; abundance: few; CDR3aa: CASSQDGGRADTQYF; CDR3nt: TGTGCCAGCAGCCAAGATGGTGGGAGGGCAGATACGCAGTATTTT
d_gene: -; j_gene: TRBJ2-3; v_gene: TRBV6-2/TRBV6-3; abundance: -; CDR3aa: CASRGVGGFTDTQYF; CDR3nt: TGTGCCAGCAGAGGGGTCGGCGGATTCACAGATACGCAGTATTTT
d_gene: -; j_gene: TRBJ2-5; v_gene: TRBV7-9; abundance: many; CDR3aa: CASSLALGVETQYF; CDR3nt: TGTGCCAGCAGCTTAGCGCTCGGCGTGGAGACCCAGTACTTC
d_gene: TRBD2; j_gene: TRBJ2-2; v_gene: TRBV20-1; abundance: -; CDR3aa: CSAPGGENTGELFF; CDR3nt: TGCAGTGCCCCGGGGGGGGAGAACACCGGGGAGCTGTTTTTT
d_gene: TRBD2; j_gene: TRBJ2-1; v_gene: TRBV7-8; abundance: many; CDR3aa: CASSVTVTSGGFNEQFF; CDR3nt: TGTGCCAGCAGCGTTACAGTGACTAGCGGGGGGTTCAATGAGCAGTTCTTC
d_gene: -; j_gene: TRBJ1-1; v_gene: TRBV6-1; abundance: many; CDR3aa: CASSRPGLYTEAFF; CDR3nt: TGTGCCAGCAGTAGGCCCGGGCTGTACACTGAAGCTTTCTTT
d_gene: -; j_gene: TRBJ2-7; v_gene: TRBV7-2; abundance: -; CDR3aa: CASSLDAGPAYEQYF; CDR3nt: TGTGCCAGCAGCTTAGACGCTGGGCCCGCCTACGAGCAGTACTTC
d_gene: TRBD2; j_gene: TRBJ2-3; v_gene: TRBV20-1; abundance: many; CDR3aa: CSAGTSGASDTQYF; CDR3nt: TGCAGTGCTGGGACTAGCGGGGCATCGGATACGCAGTATTTT
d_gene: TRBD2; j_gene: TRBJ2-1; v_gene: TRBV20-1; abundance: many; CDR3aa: CSLPGTSGDNEQFF; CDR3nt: TGCAGTCTCCCCGGGACTAGCGGGGACAATGAGCAGTTCTTC
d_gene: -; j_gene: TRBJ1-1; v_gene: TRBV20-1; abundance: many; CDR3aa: CSASSAGSGAEAFF; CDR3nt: TGCAGTGCTAGCTCGGCGGGGTCGGGCGCTGAAGCTTTCTTT
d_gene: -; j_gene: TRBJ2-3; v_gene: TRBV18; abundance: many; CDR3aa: CASSPSMSTDTQYF; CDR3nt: TGTGCCAGCTCACCCTCCATGAGCACAGATACGCAGTATTTT
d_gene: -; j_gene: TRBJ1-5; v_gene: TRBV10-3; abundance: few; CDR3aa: CAISESLGDQPQHF; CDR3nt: TGTGCCATCAGTGAGTCACTGGGGGATCAGCCCCAGCATTTT
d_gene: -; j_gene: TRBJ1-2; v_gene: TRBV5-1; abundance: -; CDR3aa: CASGLGGTITLYGYTF; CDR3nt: TGCGCCAGCGGCTTGGGAGGGACCATCACCCTCTATGGCTACACCTTC
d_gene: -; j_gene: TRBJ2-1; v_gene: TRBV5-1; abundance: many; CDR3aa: CASSLEGGTFLRANF; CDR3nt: TGCGCCAGCAGCTTGGAAGGGGGGACTTTCCTCAGGGCAAACTTC
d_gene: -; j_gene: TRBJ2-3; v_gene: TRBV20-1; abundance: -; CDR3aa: CSARDAGTDTQYF; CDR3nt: TGCAGTGCTAGAGATGCGGGGACAGATACGCAGTATTTT
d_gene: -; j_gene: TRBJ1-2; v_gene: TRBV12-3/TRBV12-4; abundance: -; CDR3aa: CASSLGQPYGYTF; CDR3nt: TGTGCCAGCAGTCTCGGACAGCCCTATGGCTACACCTTC
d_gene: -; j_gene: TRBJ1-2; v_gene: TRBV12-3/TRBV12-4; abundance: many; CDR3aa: CASTPALYYGYTF; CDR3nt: TGTGCCAGCACCCCGGCCTTATACTATGGCTACACCTTC
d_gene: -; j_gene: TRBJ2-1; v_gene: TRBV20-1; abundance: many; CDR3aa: CSASSAGAGYNEQFF; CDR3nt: TGCAGTGCTAGTTCCGCCGGGGCAGGTTACAATGAGCAGTTCTTC
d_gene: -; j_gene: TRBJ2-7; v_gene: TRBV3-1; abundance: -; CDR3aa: CASSQGNRAGYEQYF; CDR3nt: TGTGCCAGCAGCCAAGGAAACAGGGCAGGCTACGAGCAGTACTTC
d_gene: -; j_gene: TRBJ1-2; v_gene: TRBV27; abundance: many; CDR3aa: CASSLSGARPGAGYGYTF; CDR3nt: TGTGCCAGCAGTTTATCGGGGGCGCGTCCGGGGGCGGGCTATGGCTACACCTTC
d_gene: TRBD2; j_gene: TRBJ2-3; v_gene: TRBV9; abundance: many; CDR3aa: CASSISSGGGTDTQYF; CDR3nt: TGTGCCAGCAGCATCTCTAGCGGGGGGGGCACAGATACGCAGTATTTT
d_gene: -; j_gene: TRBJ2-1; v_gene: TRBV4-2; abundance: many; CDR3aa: CASRSTSSYNEQFF; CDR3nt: TGTGCCAGCAGGTCGACTAGCTCCTACAATGAGCAGTTCTTC
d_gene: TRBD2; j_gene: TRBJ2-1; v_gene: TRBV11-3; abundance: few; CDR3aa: CASSLDGLAGGGNEQFF; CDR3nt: TGTGCCAGCAGCTTAGACGGACTAGCGGGGGGAGGGAATGAGCAGTTCTTC
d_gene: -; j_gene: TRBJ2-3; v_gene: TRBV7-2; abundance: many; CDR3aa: CASSQATPSTDTQYF; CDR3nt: TGTGCCAGCAGCCAGGCTACTCCTAGCACAGATACGCAGTATTTT
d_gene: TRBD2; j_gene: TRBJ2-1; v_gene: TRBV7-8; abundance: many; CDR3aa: CASSLRASGGSEQFF; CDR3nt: TGTGCCAGCAGCTTAAGGGCTAGCGGGGGTTCTGAGCAGTTCTTC
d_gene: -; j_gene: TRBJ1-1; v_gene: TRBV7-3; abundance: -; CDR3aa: CASSPAGWTEAFF; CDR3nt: TGTGCCAGCAGCCCAGCCGGGTGGACTGAAGCTTTCTTT
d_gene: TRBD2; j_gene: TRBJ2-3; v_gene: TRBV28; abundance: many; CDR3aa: CASSSHDSREGGVDTQYF; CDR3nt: TGTGCCAGCAGTTCTCACGACTCGCGGGAGGGGGGCGTAGATACGCAGTATTTT
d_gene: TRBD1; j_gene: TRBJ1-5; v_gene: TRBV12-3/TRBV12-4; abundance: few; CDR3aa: CASSLDRAGQPQHF; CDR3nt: TGTGCCAGCAGTCTGGACAGGGCAGGTCAGCCCCAGCATTTT
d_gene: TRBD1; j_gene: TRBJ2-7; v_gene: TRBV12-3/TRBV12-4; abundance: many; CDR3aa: CASSFSWTGGFGEQYF; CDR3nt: TGTGCCAGCAGTTTCAGCTGGACAGGGGGATTCGGCGAGCAGTACTTC
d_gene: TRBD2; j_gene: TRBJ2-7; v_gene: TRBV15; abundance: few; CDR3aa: CATSRERGLAGVIYEQYF; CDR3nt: TGTGCCACCAGCAGAGAAAGGGGACTAGCGGGGGTAATCTACGAGCAGTACTTC
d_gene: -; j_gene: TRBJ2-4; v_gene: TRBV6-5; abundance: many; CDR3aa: CASSYVKGLRGSVNIQYF; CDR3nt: TGTGCCAGCAGTTACGTAAAAGGTCTAAGAGGATCGGTAAACATTCAGTACTTC